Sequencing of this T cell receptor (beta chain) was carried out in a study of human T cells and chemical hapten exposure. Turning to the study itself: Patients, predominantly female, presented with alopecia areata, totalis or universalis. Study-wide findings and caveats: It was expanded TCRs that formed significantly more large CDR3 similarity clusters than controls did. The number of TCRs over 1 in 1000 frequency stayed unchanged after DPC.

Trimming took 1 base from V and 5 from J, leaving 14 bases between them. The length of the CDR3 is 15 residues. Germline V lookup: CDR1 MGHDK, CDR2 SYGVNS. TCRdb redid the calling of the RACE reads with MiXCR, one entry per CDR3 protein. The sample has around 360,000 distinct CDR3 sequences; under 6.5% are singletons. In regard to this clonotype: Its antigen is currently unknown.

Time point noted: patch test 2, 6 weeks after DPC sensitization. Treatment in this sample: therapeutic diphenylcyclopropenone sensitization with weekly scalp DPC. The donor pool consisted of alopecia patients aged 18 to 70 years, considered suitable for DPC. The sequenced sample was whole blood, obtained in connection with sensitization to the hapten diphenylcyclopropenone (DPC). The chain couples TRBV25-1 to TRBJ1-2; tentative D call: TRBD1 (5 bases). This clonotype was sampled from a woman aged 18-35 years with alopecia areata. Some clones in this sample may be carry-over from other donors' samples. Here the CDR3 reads CASSEFGTGEYGYTF. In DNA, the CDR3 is TGTGCCAGCAGTGAATTCGGAACAGGCGAATATGGCTACACCTTC.